The following is a TCR beta chain sequence with its context. What it binds is unknown. The record originates from a study of cytomegalovirus exposure and HLA in healthy donors. The PCR ran on 60 Vbeta and 13 Jbeta primers. Authors' data handling: There were around 80 million unique TCR beta chains by a later count, and some 11 million of them were shared. Produced via immunoSEQ multiplex PCR; TCRdb's table is partial and in-frame only. D and trimming come from the DNA, and the V and J calls and clone size come from that table. The profile shows roughly 180,000 clones, about 10% of them singletons. Findings and limits, study-wide: Segments of the TCR beta V type were, in most cases, productive about 87% or about 30% of the time in an earlier analysis. Among the most significant clusters, several appeared linked to common viral pathogens in a later analysis.

The TCR originated in a woman aged 30 to 39 in good health and CMV-seropositive. The sequenced material came from PBMCs.

The CDR3 loop is CASSTTLYGYTF. Written as DNA, the CDR3 is TGTGCCAGCTCCACGACACTCTATGGCTACACCTTC. The chain employs TRBV6-5 and TRBJ1-2; D remains unclear. The CDR3 has 12 amino acids. The ends were cut back, 8 bases at V and 4 bases at J, with 11 bases in the middle. From germline, CDR1 is MNHEY and CDR2 SVGAGI.